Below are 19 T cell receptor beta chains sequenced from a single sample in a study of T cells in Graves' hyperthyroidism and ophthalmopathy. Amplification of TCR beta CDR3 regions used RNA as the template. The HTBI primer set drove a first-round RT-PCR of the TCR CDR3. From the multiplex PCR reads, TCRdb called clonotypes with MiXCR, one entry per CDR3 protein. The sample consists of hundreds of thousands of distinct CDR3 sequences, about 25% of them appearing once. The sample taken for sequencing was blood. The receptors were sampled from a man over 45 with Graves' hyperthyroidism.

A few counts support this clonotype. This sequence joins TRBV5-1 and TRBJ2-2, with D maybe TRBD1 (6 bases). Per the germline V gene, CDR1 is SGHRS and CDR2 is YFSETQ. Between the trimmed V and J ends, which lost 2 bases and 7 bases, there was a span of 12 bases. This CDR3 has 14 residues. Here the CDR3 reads CASSLGQNGGELFF. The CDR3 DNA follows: TGCGCCAGCAGCTTAGGACAGAACGGCGGGGAGCTGTTTTTT.

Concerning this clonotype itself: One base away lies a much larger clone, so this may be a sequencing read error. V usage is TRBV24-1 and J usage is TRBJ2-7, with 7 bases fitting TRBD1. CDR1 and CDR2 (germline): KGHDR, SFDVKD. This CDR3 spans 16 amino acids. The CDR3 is CATGDSGTDRPYEQYF. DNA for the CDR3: TGTGCCACCGGTGATTCCGGGACAGACCGTCCCTACGAGCAGTACTTC.

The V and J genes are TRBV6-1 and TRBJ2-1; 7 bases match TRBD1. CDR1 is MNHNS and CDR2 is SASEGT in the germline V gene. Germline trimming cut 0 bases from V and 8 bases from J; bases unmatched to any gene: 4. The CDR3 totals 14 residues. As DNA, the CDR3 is TGTGCCAGCAGTGAAGCGGGACAGAGAGATGAGCAGTTCTTC. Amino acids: CASSEAGQRDEQFF.

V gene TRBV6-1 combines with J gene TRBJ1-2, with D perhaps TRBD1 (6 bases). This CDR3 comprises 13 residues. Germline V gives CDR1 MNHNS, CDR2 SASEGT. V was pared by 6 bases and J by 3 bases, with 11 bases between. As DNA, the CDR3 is TGTGCCAGCAGAAGCAGGGGTGACTATGGCTACACCTTC. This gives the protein CASRSRGDYGYTF.

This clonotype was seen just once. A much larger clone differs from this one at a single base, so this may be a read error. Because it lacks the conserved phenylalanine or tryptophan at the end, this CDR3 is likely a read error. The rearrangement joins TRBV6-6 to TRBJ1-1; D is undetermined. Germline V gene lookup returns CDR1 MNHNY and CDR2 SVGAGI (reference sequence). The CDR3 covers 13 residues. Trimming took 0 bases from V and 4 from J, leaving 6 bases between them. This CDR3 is CASSYSVRTEAFL. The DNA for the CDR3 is TGTGCCAGCAGTTACTCAGTTCGCACTGAAGCTTTCCTT.

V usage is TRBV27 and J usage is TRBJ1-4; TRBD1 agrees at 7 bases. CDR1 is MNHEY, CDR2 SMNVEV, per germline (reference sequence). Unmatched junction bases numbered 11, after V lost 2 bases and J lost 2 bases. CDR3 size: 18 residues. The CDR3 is CASSLRSVTTGTNEKLFF. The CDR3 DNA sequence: TGTGCCAGCAGTTTACGTTCTGTTACGACAGGGACTAATGAAAAACTGTTTTTT.

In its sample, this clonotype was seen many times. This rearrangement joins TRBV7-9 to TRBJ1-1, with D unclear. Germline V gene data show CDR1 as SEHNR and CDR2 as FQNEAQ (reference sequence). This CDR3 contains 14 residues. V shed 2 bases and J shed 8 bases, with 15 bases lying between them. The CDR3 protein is CASSLMSTEVEAFF. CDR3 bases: TGTGCCAGCAGCTTAATGTCGACGGAAGTCGAAGCTTTCTTT.

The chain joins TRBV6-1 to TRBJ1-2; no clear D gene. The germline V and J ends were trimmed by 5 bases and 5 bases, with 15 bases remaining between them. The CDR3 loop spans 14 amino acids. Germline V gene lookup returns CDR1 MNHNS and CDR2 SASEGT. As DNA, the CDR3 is TGTGCCAGCAGTCCCCGCCCCAGGCTTTATGGCTACACCTTC. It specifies CASSPRPRLYGYTF.

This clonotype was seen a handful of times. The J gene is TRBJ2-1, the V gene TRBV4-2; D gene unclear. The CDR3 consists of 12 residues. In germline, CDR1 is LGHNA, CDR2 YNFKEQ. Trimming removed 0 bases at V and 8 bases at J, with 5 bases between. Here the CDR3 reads CASSQDAHEQFF. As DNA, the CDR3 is TGTGCCAGCAGCCAAGATGCGCATGAGCAGTTCTTC.

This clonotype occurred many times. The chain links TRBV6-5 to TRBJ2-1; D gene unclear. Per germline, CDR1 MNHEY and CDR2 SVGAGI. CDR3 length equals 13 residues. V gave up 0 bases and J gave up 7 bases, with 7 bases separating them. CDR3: CASSYSPRNEQFF. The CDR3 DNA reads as TGTGCCAGCAGTTACTCACCCCGTAATGAGCAGTTCTTC.

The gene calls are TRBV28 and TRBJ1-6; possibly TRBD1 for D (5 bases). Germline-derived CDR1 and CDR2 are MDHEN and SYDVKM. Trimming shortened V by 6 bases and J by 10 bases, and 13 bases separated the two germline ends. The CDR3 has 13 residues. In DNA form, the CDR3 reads TGTGCCAGCAGCCTAACGGGGCGGTCACCCCTCCACTTT. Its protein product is CASSLTGRSPLHF.

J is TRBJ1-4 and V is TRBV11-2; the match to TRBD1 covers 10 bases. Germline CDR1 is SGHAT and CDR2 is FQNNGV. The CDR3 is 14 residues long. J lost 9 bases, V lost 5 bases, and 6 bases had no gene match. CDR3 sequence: CASSEDRGRQKLFF. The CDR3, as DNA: TGTGCCAGCAGCGAAGACAGGGGGCGGCAAAAACTGTTTTTT.

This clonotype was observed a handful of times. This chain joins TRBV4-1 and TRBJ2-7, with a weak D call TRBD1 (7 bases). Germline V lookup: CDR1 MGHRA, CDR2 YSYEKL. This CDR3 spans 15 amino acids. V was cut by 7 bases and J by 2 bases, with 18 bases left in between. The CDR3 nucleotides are TGCGCCAGCATAGGGGACTGGGACAGAGCCTACGAGCAGTACTTC. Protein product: CASIGDWDRAYEQYF.

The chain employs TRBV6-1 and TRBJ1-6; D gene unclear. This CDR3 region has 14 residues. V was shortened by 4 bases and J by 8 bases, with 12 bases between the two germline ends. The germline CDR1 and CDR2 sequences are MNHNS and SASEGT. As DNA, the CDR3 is TGTGCCAGCAGTGGGCCGTCCCGCGATTCACCCCTCCACTTT. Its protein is CASSGPSRDSPLHF.

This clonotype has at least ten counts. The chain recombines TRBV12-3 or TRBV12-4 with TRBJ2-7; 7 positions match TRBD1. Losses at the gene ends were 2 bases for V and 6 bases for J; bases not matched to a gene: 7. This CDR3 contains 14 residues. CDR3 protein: CASSLRQGVVEQYF. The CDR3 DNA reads TGTGCCAGCAGTTTACGGCAGGGGGTAGTCGAGCAGTACTTC.

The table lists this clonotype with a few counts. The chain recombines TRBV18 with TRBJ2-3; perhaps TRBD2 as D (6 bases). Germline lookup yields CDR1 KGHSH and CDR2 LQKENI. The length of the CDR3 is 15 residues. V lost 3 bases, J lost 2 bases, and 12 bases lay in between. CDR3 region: CASSPSRGITDTQYF. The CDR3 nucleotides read TGTGCCAGCTCACCTTCACGGGGGATCACAGATACGCAGTATTTT.

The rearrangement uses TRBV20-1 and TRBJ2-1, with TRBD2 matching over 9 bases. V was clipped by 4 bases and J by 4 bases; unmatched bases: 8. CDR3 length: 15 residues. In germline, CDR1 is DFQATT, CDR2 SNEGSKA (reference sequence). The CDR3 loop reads CSATKLAGEYNEQFF. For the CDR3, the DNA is TGCAGTGCTACCAAATTAGCGGGAGAATACAATGAGCAGTTCTTC.

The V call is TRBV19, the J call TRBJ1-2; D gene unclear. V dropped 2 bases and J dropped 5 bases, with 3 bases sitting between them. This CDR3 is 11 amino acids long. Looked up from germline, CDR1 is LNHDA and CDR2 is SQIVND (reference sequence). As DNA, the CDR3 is TGTGCCAGTAGTATAACATATGGCTACACCTTC. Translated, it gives CASSITYGYTF.

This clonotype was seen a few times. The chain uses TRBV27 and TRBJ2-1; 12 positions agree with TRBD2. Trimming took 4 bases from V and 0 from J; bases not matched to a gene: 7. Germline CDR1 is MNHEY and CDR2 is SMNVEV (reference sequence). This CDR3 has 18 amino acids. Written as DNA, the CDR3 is TGTGCCAGCAGTTCCCGGCTAGCGGGAGGGAGCTCCTACAATGAGCAGTTCTTC. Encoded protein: CASSSRLAGGSSYNEQFF.